Presented here are 10 T cell receptor beta chains from one specimen sequenced in a study of T cell responses to AZD1222 COVID-19 vaccine (TCRdb year 2021). Libraries came from the immunoSEQ multiplex PCR assay. TCRdb provides this immuneACCESS table in a form limited to in-frame rearrangements. Some clones are lacking; in checked studies, under half of them reflect an unresolved V gene, and why the rest are absent is not known. The table for this sample lists about 130,000 clones; around 87% of them were counted only once. The ten largest clones represent over 1.2% of the sample. According to the study, the label for this sample's time point signals: baseline before first vaccination. This specimen consisted of peripheral blood, obtained on day 0 of AZD1222 vaccination. These receptors were taken from an adult in good health.

This chain links TRBV30 with TRBJ1-5; D perhaps matches TRBD1 (6 bases). This CDR3 region has 15 residues. Germline lookup yields CDR1 GTSNPN and CDR2 SVGIG (reference sequence). V was cut by 0 bases and J by 7 bases, with 16 bases left in between. CDR3 loop: CAWSVRYRAGQPQHF. For the CDR3, the DNA is TGTGCCTGGAGTGTTAGGTACAGGGCAGGCCAGCCCCAGCATTTT.

The V call is TRBV4-3, the J call TRBJ1-5; weak D call: TRBD1 (6 bases). V lost 2 bases to trimming and J lost 2 bases, with 13 bases between them. Germline CDR1 LGHNA, CDR2 YSLEER. This CDR3 spans 16 amino acids. Written as DNA, the CDR3 is TGCGCCAGCAGCCAAAACGCACAGGGAGGCAATCAGCCCCAGCATTTT. It encodes CASSQNAQGGNQPQHF.

In its sample, this clone was seen once. This chain connects TRBV7-9 to TRBJ1-5; perhaps TRBD1 as D (5 bases). The CDR3 is made up of 17 amino acids. V shed 1 base and J shed 2 bases, with 15 bases lying between them. From germline, CDR1 is SEHNR and CDR2 FQNEAQ (reference sequence). The CDR3 sequence is CASSLGWGSLGNQPQHF. CDR3 DNA sequence: TGTGCCAGCAGCTTAGGGTGGGGCTCCCTGGGCAATCAGCCCCAGCATTTT.

The J gene is TRBJ1-1, the V gene TRBV21-1. TRBV21-1 is labeled a pseudogene. CDR3 size: 15 residues. The CDR3 protein is CASSRPGLRNTEAFF. In DNA, the CDR3 is TGTGCCAGCAGCAGACCTGGACTTCGGAACACTGAAGCTTTCTTT.

The V call is TRBV28, the J call TRBJ1-1; TRBD1 agrees at 7 bases. In germline, CDR1 is MDHEN, CDR2 SYDVKM. V lost 5 bases, J lost 5 bases, and 14 bases stayed unmatched. The CDR3 is 16 amino acids. CDR3 nucleotide sequence: TGTGCCAGCAGTATTGCAAATGACAGGGTGGTGACTGAAGCTTTCTTT. Translating gives CASSIANDRVVTEAFF.

The chain is built from TRBV5-4 and TRBJ1-1; 8 bases line up with TRBD1. Germline CDR1 and CDR2: SGHNT and YYREEE (reference sequence). The CDR3 contains 13 residues. V shed 4 bases, J shed 7 bases, and the junction held 6 bases outside the gene matches. For the CDR3, the DNA is TGTGCCAGCAGCCTGCAGGGGGCTCTTGAAGCTTTCTTT. This translates into CASSLQGALEAFF.

The V gene is TRBV11-1, the J gene TRBJ1-2; 8 nucleotides align to TRBD1. The V gene's germline CDR1 is SGHAT and CDR2 FQDESV (reference sequence). There are 13 residues in the CDR3. V shed 5 bases and J 9 bases; nucleotides not matched to a gene: 8. CDR3 nucleotide sequence: TGTGCCAGCAGCATGGCAGGGGGCAGGAGCTACACCTTC. Amino acids: CASSMAGGRSYTF. Drawing the rest from reference TRBV11-1 and TRBJ1-2, the complete variable domain is EAEVAQSPRYKITEKSQAVAFWCDPISGHATLYWYRQILGQGPELLVQFQDESVVDDSQLPKDRFSAERLKGVDSTLKIQPAELGDSAMYLCASSMAGGRSYTFGSGTRLTVV.

The V gene is TRBV7-2, the J gene TRBJ1-1, with 7 bases fitting TRBD1. V lost 5 bases and J lost 5; bases outside the gene matches: 8. Per germline, CDR1 SGHTA and CDR2 FQGNSA. This CDR3 is 14 amino acids long. CDR3 loop: CASSKIPGQTEAFF. In DNA form, the CDR3 reads TGTGCCAGCAGCAAAATTCCGGGACAGACTGAAGCTTTCTTT.

V is TRBV6-5 and J is TRBJ1-5, with 9 bases fitting TRBD1. Germline V gene sequence: CDR1 MNHEY, CDR2 SVGAGI. With V trimmed by 2 bases and J by 4 bases, 6 bases remained unmatched. The CDR3 contains 16 residues. CDR3 sequence reads: CASSYKPGTGNQPQHF. Here the CDR3 DNA reads TGTGCCAGCAGTTACAAGCCCGGGACAGGGAATCAGCCCCAGCATTTT.

The V and J genes are TRBV11-2 and TRBJ2-5, with TRBD1 identical over 7 bases. The CDR3 totals 17 residues. The J segment lost 2 bases and the V segment lost 6 bases, leaving 15 bases of the junction unmatched. Looked up from germline, CDR1 is SGHAT and CDR2 is FQNNGV. CDR3 in DNA: TGTGCCAGCAGTCCGTTCCGGGACAGCGAATTTCAAGAGACCCAGTACTTC. This codes for CASSPFRDSEFQETQYF.